What follows are 27 T cell receptor beta chains derived from one specimen sequenced in a study of CD8+ T cells in alopecia areata. TCR sequencing used cDNA made by reverse transcription of extracted RNA. The repertoire was sequenced with immunoSEQ multiplex PCR; TCRdb's copy has only in-frame clones and lacks some. The sample holds about 150,000 clones, 45% to 55% seen once. Sample: CD8+ T cells sorted from blood, taken at week 0. These receptors were obtained from a human donor with alopecia areata.

The J gene is TRBJ1-5, the V gene TRBV6-4; possible D gene TRBD1, 5 bases. CDR3 length: 11 residues. Germline V gene data show CDR1 as MRHNA and CDR2 as SNTAGT. The chain's CDR3 is CAIQGIEPQHF. DNA of the CDR3: TGTGCTATCCAGGGTATAGAGCCCCAGCATTTT.

This chain joins TRBV7-2 and TRBJ2-5; the match to TRBD2 covers 9 bases. Germline V gene data show CDR1 as SGHTA and CDR2 as FQGNSA. Unmatched junction bases numbered 5, after V lost 1 base and J lost 5 bases. CDR3 length: 15 amino acids. The CDR3 DNA is TGTGCCAGCAGCTTAGGCGGGGGGGCCGGGGAGACCCAGTACTTC. It translates to CASSLGGGAGETQYF.

In the case of this clone: Additional DNA sequences in this sample encode the identical CDR3. The chain combines TRBV30 with TRBJ1-1; D remains unclear. CDR1 and CDR2 (germline): GTSNPN, SVGIG (reference sequence). The CDR3 extends over 12 amino acids. V lost 5 bases and J 2 bases, leaving 9 bases between the germline ends. CDR3 sequence (DNA): TGTGCCTGGTCTGGGGAAAACACTGAAGCTTTCTTT. It is translated as CAWSGENTEAFF.

This clone has a handful of counts. CDR3 nucleotides: TGTGCCAGCAGCTTACAGGACCGTAATGAAAAACTGTTTTTT. This codes for CASSLQDRNEKLFF. The V and J genes are TRBV7-9 and TRBJ1-4; D is unresolved. The CDR3 length is 14 residues. The V end was cut by 2 bases, the J end by 4 bases, with 8 bases between. Germline V lookup: CDR1 SEHNR, CDR2 FQNEAQ (reference sequence).

The chain recombines TRBV7-9 with TRBJ2-7, with D hard to call. The V end was cut by 3 bases, the J end by 2 bases, with 8 bases between. The CDR3 has 13 amino acids. From germline, CDR1 is SEHNR and CDR2 FQNEAQ (reference sequence). The CDR3 is CASSFEETYEQYF. The CDR3 DNA reads as TGTGCCAGCAGCTTTGAGGAAACCTACGAGCAGTACTTC.

This clone was picked up a small number of times. The chain carries TRBV15 and TRBJ2-5; tentative D call: TRBD2 (5 bases). CDR3 length: 16 amino acids. V lost 5 bases and J lost 5, with 21 bases in between. Germline V lookup: CDR1 LNHNV, CDR2 YYDKDF (reference sequence). The CDR3 DNA sequence: TGTGCCACCAGCGACCCACTAGATACCGGCCCCGAGACCCAGTACTTC. Translating it yields CATSDPLDTGPETQYF.

The CDR3 DNA reads as TGTGCCACCAGCAATCCTAGCGGAAACAATGAGCAGTTCTTC. The encoded protein is CATSNPSGNNEQFF. This chain uses TRBV15 with TRBJ2-1; 7 bases agree with TRBD2. The ends lost 4 bases at V and 5 bases at J; junction bases unmatched: 5. The CDR3 length is 14 residues. Per germline, CDR1 LNHNV and CDR2 YYDKDF (reference sequence).

The chain recombines TRBV5-4 with TRBJ2-5, with D maybe TRBD2 (6 bases). This CDR3 region has 15 residues. Looked up from germline, CDR1 is SGHNT and CDR2 is YYREEE (reference sequence). V was clipped by 3 bases and J by 5 bases, with 17 bases between them. CDR3 protein: CASSSRVTRGETQYF. As DNA, the CDR3 is TGTGCCAGCAGCTCCCGGGTCACGCGGGGTGAGACCCAGTACTTC.

The chain couples TRBV7-6 to TRBJ2-3, with 7 positions matching TRBD2. This CDR3 is built from 15 residues. Germline V gives CDR1 SGHVS, CDR2 FNYEAQ. The J segment lost 4 bases and the V segment lost 7 bases, leaving 11 bases of the junction unmatched. CDR3 residues: CASTQIGGWADTQYF. The CDR3 DNA reads TGTGCCAGCACCCAAATCGGGGGGTGGGCAGATACGCAGTATTTT.

The rearrangement uses TRBV4-3 and TRBJ2-1; D may match TRBD1 or TRBD2 (6 bases each). The CDR3 runs to 15 residues. The germline gives CDR1 LGHNA, CDR2 YSLEER. The V gene lost 1 base and the J gene lost 4 bases, with 11 bases spanning the gap. The CDR3 nucleotides read TGCGCCAGCAGCCAAGGAGGGGGGCCATACAATGAGCAGTTCTTC. Its translation is CASSQGGGPYNEQFF.

The chain carries TRBV13 and TRBJ1-1; D not resolved. V was cut by 5 bases and J by 5 bases, with 6 bases left in between. The CDR3 extends over 11 amino acids. Germline V gene lookup returns CDR1 PRHDT and CDR2 FYEKMQ (reference sequence). In nucleotides, the CDR3 is TGTGCCAGCAGCCCTGGGACTGAAGCTTTCTTT. Protein: CASSPGTEAFF. Supplemented by reference TRBV13 and TRBJ1-1, the full variable domain reads AAGVIQSPRHLIKEKRETATLKCYPIPRHDTVYWYQQGPGQDPQFLISFYEKMQSDKGSIPDRFSAQQFSDYHSELNMSSLELGDSALYFCASSPGTEAFFGQGTRLTVV.

J is TRBJ2-5 and V is TRBV5-1; tentative D call: TRBD1 (5 bases). V lost 2 bases and J 2 bases, leaving 13 bases between the germline ends. This CDR3 is 15 amino acids long. The germline CDR1 and CDR2 sequences are SGHRS and YFSETQ. This CDR3 reads CASSFDRTIQETQYF. The CDR3 nucleotides read TGCGCCAGCAGCTTTGACAGAACAATTCAAGAGACCCAGTACTTC.

J is TRBJ2-6 and V is TRBV4-1; 7 bases are a match to TRBD1. This CDR3 has 15 residues. The trim removed 4 bases at V and 2 bases at J, leaving 2 bases unmatched. CDR1 and CDR2 (germline): MGHRA, YSYEKL. The CDR3 DNA reads as TGCGCCAGCAGCCCCCAGGGGGCTGGGGCCAACGTCCTGACTTTC. Its protein product is CASSPQGAGANVLTF.

This clone was observed a handful of times. This rearrangement joins TRBV29-1 to TRBJ2-6, with D unclear. Germline V lookup: CDR1 SQVTM, CDR2 ANQGSEA. There are 12 residues in the CDR3. Trimming left V 6 bases short and J 4 bases short, with 7 bases between. The DNA for the CDR3 is TGCAGCGTCGTCAACGGGGCCAACGTCCTGACTTTC. The encoded protein is CSVVNGANVLTF.

The chain employs TRBV11-2 and TRBJ2-3; 11 nucleotides align to TRBD2. The CDR3 runs to 18 residues. Trimming at V came to 3 bases and at J to 3 bases, leaving 11 bases not matched to a gene. Germline CDR1 reads SGHAT; CDR2 reads FQNNGV. In DNA form, the CDR3 reads TGTGCCAGCAGCTTTACTAGCGGGGGTAGCAGGGGGACAGATACGCAGTATTTT. Its protein product is CASSFTSGGSRGTDTQYF.

The table lists this clone with a few counts. Written as DNA, the CDR3 is TGCGCCAGCAGCCCGGCTTTAGCGGGGGGGTTAGAGACCCAGTACTTC. It encodes CASSPALAGGLETQYF. The chain employs TRBV4-3 and TRBJ2-5; 11 positions match TRBD2. Germline trimming cut 4 bases from V and 4 bases from J; bases unmatched to any gene: 8. The germline CDR1 and CDR2 sequences are LGHNA and YSLEER. CDR3 length equals 16 residues.

The sample holds a few counts of this clone. The chain recombines TRBV4-3 with TRBJ1-2, with D possibly being TRBD1 (5 bases). CDR3 length: 16 amino acids. Deletions cut 0 bases from V and 5 bases from J, with 16 bases between. Germline CDR1 and CDR2: LGHNA and YSLEER. CDR3 in amino acids: CASSQDVGPAYYGYTF. The CDR3 DNA reads as TGCGCCAGCAGCCAAGATGTGGGGCCCGCCTATTATGGCTACACCTTC.

Only a few counts were recorded for this clone. V is TRBV29-1 and J is TRBJ2-3; D unclear. From germline, CDR1 is SQVTM and CDR2 ANQGSEA. V was cut by 2 bases and J by 2 bases, with 2 bases left in between. The CDR3 consists of 11 residues. The CDR3 nucleotides read TGCAGCGTTGAAATCACAGATACGCAGTATTTT. Protein: CSVEITDTQYF.

The rearrangement joins TRBV7-6 to TRBJ2-7; 13 nucleotides agree with TRBD2. CDR1 is SGHVS and CDR2 is FNYEAQ in the germline V gene. J gave up 0 bases and V 5 bases, and 4 bases lay outside the gene matches. The CDR3 loop spans 16 amino acids. The CDR3 coding sequence is TGTGCCAGCAGCCAGACTAGCGGGGGGCCCTCCTACGAGCAGTACTTC. Residues: CASSQTSGGPSYEQYF.

This sequence joins TRBV29-1 and TRBJ2-1; the D gene is possibly TRBD1 (5 bases). V was trimmed by 6 bases and J by 7 bases, leaving 10 bases between them. The CDR3 is 11 amino acids. Germline V gives CDR1 SQVTM, CDR2 ANQGSEA. The CDR3 sequence: CSVYKGNEQFF. The CDR3, as DNA: TGCAGCGTGTACAAGGGGAATGAGCAGTTCTTC.

This clone has just a few counts. V usage is TRBV29-1 and J usage is TRBJ1-1, with D maybe TRBD1 (5 bases). Germline V CDR1 and CDR2: SQVTM, ANQGSEA. The CDR3 spans 12 residues. Trimming removed 4 bases at V and 6 bases at J, with 12 bases between. The CDR3 loop is CSVGQQGAEAFF. The CDR3 DNA sequence: TGCAGCGTTGGTCAACAAGGGGCTGAAGCTTTCTTT.

In its sample, this clone was seen a few times. The CDR3 DNA is TGTGCCAGCAGCGTATCGCGGGTGTATGAGCAGTTCTTC. It specifies CASSVSRVYEQFF. The chain is built from TRBV9 and TRBJ2-1; D possibly corresponds to TRBD2 (5 bases). V lost 1 base and J lost 8, with 10 bases in between. The V gene's germline CDR1 is SGDLS and CDR2 YYNGEE. This CDR3 contains 13 residues. Combining the CDR3 with reference TRBV9 and TRBJ2-1 gives the whole variable domain DSGVTQTPKHLITATGQRVTLRCSPRSGDLSVYWYQQSLDQGLQFLIQYYNGEERAKGNILERFSAQQFPDLHSELNLSSLELGDSALYFCASSVSRVYEQFFGPGTRLTVL.

The J gene is TRBJ1-1, the V gene TRBV14; D remains unclear. The CDR3 runs 13 residues. Germline CDR1 is SGHDN and CDR2 is FVKESK. Between the trimmed V and J ends, which lost 1 base and 3 bases, there was a span of 6 bases. The CDR3 is CASSQGRYTEAFF. CDR3 bases: TGTGCCAGCAGCCAAGGACGGTACACTGAAGCTTTCTTT.

This clone occurred once. The chain links TRBV5-1 to TRBJ2-5; 9 bases match TRBD2. Germline CDR1 SGHRS, CDR2 YFSETQ. This CDR3 has 16 residues. Trimming at V came to 4 bases and at J to 2 bases, leaving 9 bases not matched to a gene. The CDR3 bases are TGCGCCAGCAGCCACGAAGGACTAGCGTTACAAGAGACCCAGTACTTC. Protein: CASSHEGLALQETQYF.

The rearrangement uses TRBV5-6 and TRBJ2-1; 11 nucleotides match TRBD2. J gave up 6 bases and V 4 bases, and 6 bases lay outside the gene matches. Germline V gene sequence: CDR1 SGHDT, CDR2 YYEEEE. The length of the CDR3 is 15 residues. The CDR3 spells CASSPGLAEVNEQFF. The DNA for the CDR3 is TGTGCCAGCAGCCCGGGACTAGCGGAGGTCAATGAGCAGTTCTTC. Together with reference TRBV5-6 and TRBJ2-1, the CDR3 gives the full variable domain: DAGVTQSPTHLIKTRGQQVTLRCSPKSGHDTVSWYQQALGQGPQFIFQYYEEEERQRGNFPDRFSGHQFPNYSSELNVNALLLGDSALYLCASSPGLAEVNEQFFGPGTRLTVL.

The J gene is TRBJ1-5, the V gene TRBV9; 8 bases are shared with TRBD1. From germline, CDR1 is SGDLS and CDR2 YYNGEE. J lost 4 bases, V lost 3 bases, and 6 bases had no gene match. The CDR3 has 15 amino acids. The CDR3 sequence: CASSAGTGVNQPQHF. CDR3 DNA: TGTGCCAGCAGCGCCGGGACAGGTGTGAATCAGCCCCAGCATTTT. The variable domain in full, completed from reference TRBV9 and TRBJ1-5, reads DSGVTQTPKHLITATGQRVTLRCSPRSGDLSVYWYQQSLDQGLQFLIQYYNGEERAKGNILERFSAQQFPDLHSELNLSSLELGDSALYFCASSAGTGVNQPQHFGDGTRLSIL.

The sample holds a few counts of this clone. V and J are TRBV9 and TRBJ2-7, with 7 positions matching TRBD2. CDR1 and CDR2 from the germline V gene are SGDLS and YYNGEE. The CDR3 totals 15 residues. V dropped 0 bases and J dropped 5; count of bases not matched to a gene: 8. Here the CDR3 reads CASSVGLAGTDEQYF. As DNA, the CDR3 is TGTGCCAGCAGCGTAGGACTAGCAGGCACGGACGAGCAGTACTTC. The variable domain in full, completed from reference TRBV9 and TRBJ2-7, reads DSGVTQTPKHLITATGQRVTLRCSPRSGDLSVYWYQQSLDQGLQFLIQYYNGEERAKGNILERFSAQQFPDLHSELNLSSLELGDSALYFCASSVGLAGTDEQYFGPGTRLTVT.